These 18 T cell receptor beta chains were all obtained from the same sample, sequenced in a study of T-cell reconstitution after alpha-beta-depleted transplantation in children. Construction of the TCRbeta library involved unique molecular identifiers. TCRdb recomputed calls from the PCR reads with MiXCR, one row per CDR3 protein. The profile shows 700,000 to 950,000 distinct CDR3 sequences, approximately 15% of them singletons. The sample consisted of PBMCs, mostly from graft donor cells, taken 360 days after TCRalphabeta/CD19-depleted stem cell transplant. The receptors were gathered from a male patient between 10 and 17 years old who had a stem cell transplant for acute lymphoblastic leukemia, so the T cells may come from the graft donor.

This clonotype was counted a few times. This chain uses TRBV4-1 with TRBJ1-1, with TRBD1 as a possible D gene (6 bases). The CDR3 loop spans 16 amino acids. V lost 2 bases to trimming and J lost 1 base, with 14 bases between them. The V gene's germline CDR1 is MGHRA and CDR2 YSYEKL. CDR3 nucleotide sequence: TGCGCCAGCAGCCAAATCACAGGGAGGAGGAACACTGAAGCTTTCTTT. Encoded protein: CASSQITGRRNTEAFF.

This clonotype was observed a handful of times. The chain carries TRBV20-1 and TRBJ1-2; TRBD1 might be the D (6 bases). Trimming cost V 6 bases and J 4 bases, with 18 bases left between them. CDR3 size: 14 residues. Germline V CDR1 and CDR2: DFQATT, SNEGSKA (reference sequence). The CDR3 DNA sequence: TGCAGTGCCCCCTTCAGACAGGCCAGCTATGGCTACACCTTC. Protein: CSAPFRQASYGYTF.

This clonotype has ten or more counts. The rearrangement joins TRBV5-5 to TRBJ1-5; D might be TRBD1 (6 bases). CDR3 size: 16 residues. With 6 bases removed from V and 0 bases from J, the gap between germline ends came to 16 bases. In germline, CDR1 is SGHKS, CDR2 YYEKEE (reference sequence). In nucleotides, the CDR3 is TGTGCCAGCAAACCCTTGGGGGGCAATAGCAATCAGCCCCAGCATTTT. This sequence encodes CASKPLGGNSNQPQHF.

This clonotype was seen only a few times. The chain combines TRBV6-2 or TRBV6-3 with TRBJ2-3, with D maybe TRBD2 (5 bases). CDR1 MNHEY and CDR2 SVGEGT come from the germline V gene. Trimming pared 7 bases from V and 0 bases from J, leaving 8 bases between. This CDR3 is built from 13 residues. CDR3 residues: CASNERSTDTQYF. In DNA form, the CDR3 reads TGTGCCAGCAATGAGCGGAGCACAGATACGCAGTATTTT.

This clonotype was picked up one time. The chain employs TRBV12-3 or TRBV12-4 and TRBJ2-1; 11 bases agree with TRBD1. The CDR3 extends over 14 amino acids. The V and J ends lost 6 bases and 8 bases, in that order; junction bases with no gene match: 6. The CDR3 nucleotides read TGTGCCAGCAGCAGGACAGGGGGCATCGATGAGCAGTTCTTC. Amino acids: CASSRTGGIDEQFF.

This clonotype came up a few times. The chain joins TRBV20-1 to TRBJ2-1, with TRBD2 matching 10 bases. The CDR3 has 14 amino acids. The germline V gene has CDR1 DFQATT and CDR2 SNEGSKA (reference sequence). V shed 6 bases, J shed 7 bases, and the junction held 9 bases outside the gene matches. The DNA of the CDR3 is TGCAGTGCCCCGGGACTAGCGTCCGGGAATGAGCAGTTCTTC. It codes for CSAPGLASGNEQFF.

This chain uses TRBV4-1 with TRBJ2-7; weak D call: TRBD1 (6 bases). V lost 6 bases and J 0 bases, leaving 15 bases between the germline ends. In germline, CDR1 is MGHRA, CDR2 YSYEKL. This CDR3 region has 15 residues. CDR3: CASRSYRDSSYEQYF. In nucleotides, the CDR3 is TGCGCCAGCAGATCGTACAGGGATAGCTCCTACGAGCAGTACTTC.

This clonotype was seen only a few times. CDR3 residues: CASSLGGALGEQYF. For the CDR3, the DNA is TGTGCCAGCAGCTTAGGAGGGGCCCTAGGAGAGCAGTACTTC. This chain joins TRBV7-9 and TRBJ2-7, with D perhaps given as TRBD1 or TRBD2 (5 bases each). This CDR3 has 14 amino acids. The V gene's germline CDR1 is SEHNR and CDR2 FQNEAQ (reference sequence). V was pared by 1 base and J by 7 bases, with 14 bases between.

This clonotype was detected a few times. This sequence joins TRBV4-1 and TRBJ2-5; D remains ambiguous. Per the germline V gene, CDR1 is MGHRA and CDR2 is YSYEKL. Deletions cut 1 base from V and 5 bases from J, with 8 bases between. The CDR3 loop spans 13 amino acids. CDR3 sequence: CASSQVRMETQYF. The CDR3 DNA reads TGCGCCAGCAGCCAAGTTAGAATGGAGACCCAGTACTTC.

This clonotype was counted between two and nine times. The chain is built from TRBV12-3 or TRBV12-4 and TRBJ2-1; D gene uncertain. CDR3 length: 14 amino acids. Trimming took 5 bases from V and 3 from J, leaving 11 bases between them. CDR3 loop: CASSTLSGYNEQFF. The CDR3 bases are TGTGCCAGCAGTACACTTTCCGGCTACAATGAGCAGTTCTTC.

In its sample, this clonotype was seen many times. The chain combines TRBV12-5 with TRBJ1-2, with D perhaps matching TRBD1 (5 bases). V gave up 2 bases and J gave up 6 bases, with 10 bases separating them. Germline V CDR1 and CDR2: LGHNT, FRNRAP. The CDR3 loop spans 13 amino acids. CDR3 in amino acids: CASGLSRGHGYTF. For the CDR3, the DNA is TGTGCTAGTGGTTTGTCTCGGGGACATGGCTACACCTTC.

The chain combines TRBV27 with TRBJ2-7; D might be TRBD1 (5 bases). Trimming pared 1 base from V and 2 bases from J, leaving 12 bases between. CDR1 is MNHEY, CDR2 SMNVEV, per germline (reference sequence). The CDR3 spans 15 residues. CDR3 bases: TGTGCCAGCAGTTTATGGAAGGGGTACACCTACGAGCAGTACTTC. Translated: CASSLWKGYTYEQYF.

The chain joins TRBV4-1 to TRBJ2-1; 10 positions agree with TRBD2. The CDR3 extends over 16 amino acids. Germline lookup yields CDR1 MGHRA and CDR2 YSYEKL. V dropped 2 bases and J dropped 7; count of bases not matched to a gene: 8. CDR3 loop: CASSQPLAGVTNEQFF. For the CDR3, the DNA is TGCGCCAGCAGCCAACCCCTAGCGGGAGTAACGAATGAGCAGTTCTTC.

This clonotype showed up just a few times. V usage is TRBV6-5 and J usage is TRBJ2-2, with a possible D match to TRBD1 (5 bases). Germline lookup yields CDR1 MNHEY and CDR2 SVGAGI. The CDR3 has 15 amino acids. Trimming left V 2 bases short and J 5 bases short, with 12 bases between. CDR3 nucleotides: TGTGCCAGCAGTTACCCGCAGGGAAGAACCGGGGAGCTGTTTTTT. Its protein product is CASSYPQGRTGELFF.

This rearrangement joins TRBV7-6 to TRBJ2-4, with TRBD1 identical over 11 bases. V dropped 0 bases and J dropped 0; count of bases not matched to a gene: 10. This CDR3 has 20 amino acids. Per germline, CDR1 SGHVS and CDR2 FNYEAQ. The CDR3 DNA reads TGTGCCAGCAGCTTAGCTTCCGGGACAGGGGGATGGCTAGCCAAAAACATTCAGTACTTC. This codes for CASSLASGTGGWLAKNIQYF. Looking up the rest from reference TRBV7-6 and TRBJ2-4 gives the full variable domain: GAGVSQSPRYKVTKRGQDVALRCDPISGHVSLYWYRQALGQGPEFLTYFNYEAQQDKSGLPNDRFSAERPEGSISTLTIQRTEQRDSAMYRCASSLASGTGGWLAKNIQYFGAGTRLSVL.

V usage is TRBV7-2 and J usage is TRBJ2-7; 7 bases map to TRBD1. The length of the CDR3 is 14 residues. CDR1 and CDR2 from the germline V gene are SGHTA and FQGNSA. The V segment lost 1 base and the J segment 3 bases; nucleotides outside the gene matches: 3. CDR3 in amino acids: CASSLVTGNYEQYF. The CDR3 DNA reads as TGTGCCAGCAGCTTAGTGACAGGGAACTACGAGCAGTACTTC.

The V call is TRBV14, the J call TRBJ2-1; unclear D gene. Germline CDR1 SGHDN, CDR2 FVKESK. Trimming cost V 0 bases and J 5 bases, with 11 bases left between them. CDR3 length equals 15 residues. The CDR3 DNA reads TGTGCCAGCAGCCAAGATTGGGCGTATAACAATGAGCAGTTCTTC. Protein product: CASSQDWAYNNEQFF.

V gene TRBV7-9 combines with J gene TRBJ2-5; D is unresolved. The CDR3 consists of 15 residues. Germline values: CDR1 SEHNR, CDR2 FQNEAQ (reference sequence). Deletions cut 5 bases from V and 5 bases from J, with 18 bases between. The CDR3 DNA sequence: TGTGCCAGCAGCCCTCGTAGGAGTGCGATGGAGACCCAGTACTTC. This codes for CASSPRRSAMETQYF.